The 25 T cell receptor beta chains below all came from one sample that was sequenced in a study of cytomegalovirus exposure and HLA in healthy donors. The PCR employed 60 Vbeta primers together with 13 Jbeta primers. TCRdb's copy holds only in-frame clones and misses some; the assay was immunoSEQ multiplex PCR. The sample includes about 130,000 clones, 80% of them seen just once. The specimen sequenced was PBMCs. The receptors shown here come from a man between 25 and 39 years old in good health and CMV-seronegative.

J is TRBJ2-7 and V is TRBV15; 7 bases line up with TRBD2. The CDR3 runs to 14 residues. V lost 3 bases, J lost 2 bases, and 4 bases stayed unmatched. Germline V CDR1 and CDR2: LNHNV, YYDKDF (reference sequence). CDR3 region: CATSRKAGTYEQYF. The DNA for the CDR3 is TGTGCCACCAGCAGGAAAGCGGGAACCTACGAGCAGTACTTC.

This clone has only one observation. The chain links TRBV6-6 to TRBJ2-5; 7 positions agree with TRBD2. The DNA end is more similar to TRBJ2-7, so the J call may be wrong. This CDR3 comprises 16 residues. Germline V lookup: CDR1 MNHNY, CDR2 SVGAGI (reference sequence). The CDR3 reads CASSYRSGGSTYEQYF. The CDR3, as DNA: TGTGCCAGCAGTTATCGGTCTGGCGGGAGTACCTACGAGCAGTACTTC.

The genes are TRBV5-4 and TRBJ2-1; the match to TRBD2 covers 13 bases. CDR1 and CDR2 from the germline V gene are SGHNT and YYREEE (reference sequence). CDR3 length: 15 residues. The V gene end was trimmed by 4 bases and the J gene end by 7 bases; junction bases not matched to a gene: 5. The chain's CDR3 is CASSNGLAGVNEQFF. In DNA form, the CDR3 reads TGTGCCAGCAGCAACGGACTAGCGGGAGTGAATGAGCAGTTCTTC.

The rearrangement uses TRBV9 and TRBJ2-6, with a weak D call TRBD2 (6 bases). CDR3 length: 15 amino acids. The V end lost 0 bases, the J end lost 2 bases, and 6 bases lay between the germline ends. Germline CDR1 and CDR2: SGDLS and YYNGEE. The CDR3 spells CASSVAGAGANVLTF. CDR3 nucleotides: TGTGCCAGCAGCGTAGCGGGAGCTGGGGCCAACGTCCTGACTTTC. Filled out from reference TRBV9 and TRBJ2-6, the complete variable domain reads DSGVTQTPKHLITATGQRVTLRCSPRSGDLSVYWYQQSLDQGLQFLIQYYNGEERAKGNILERFSAQQFPDLHSELNLSSLELGDSALYFCASSVAGAGANVLTFGAGSRLTVL.

The V call is TRBV7-9, the J call TRBJ2-1; possibly TRBD2 for D (6 bases). Trimming took off 10 bases at V and 0 bases at J, with 22 bases between the two ends. The CDR3 length is 17 residues. Germline CDR1 SEHNR, CDR2 FQNEAQ (reference sequence). Here the CDR3 reads CAIPLAAGTSSYNEQFF. The CDR3 bases are TGTGCCATCCCCCTGGCGGCGGGAACCAGCTCCTACAATGAGCAGTTCTTC.

V is TRBV5-4 and J is TRBJ2-5, with 9 bases identical to TRBD2. The better agreement between TRBJ2-7 and the DNA end casts doubt on the J call. The germline V gene encodes CDR1 SGHNT and CDR2 YYREEE (reference sequence). CDR3 size: 14 residues. CDR3 sequence reads: CASSLFSGSDEQYF. The CDR3 nucleotides read TGTGCCAGCAGCTTGTTTAGCGGGAGTGACGAGCAGTACTTC.

V and J are TRBV29-1 and TRBJ2-4, with unresolved D. Trimming removed 6 bases at V and 0 bases at J, with 6 bases between. Looked up from germline, CDR1 is SQVTM and CDR2 is ANQGSEA. This CDR3 has 12 residues. CDR3 bases: TGCAGCGTGGAGCTAGCCAAAAACATTCAGTACTTC. This encodes CSVELAKNIQYF.

The V call is TRBV4-1, the J call TRBJ2-1; 10 bases align to TRBD2. Germline lookup yields CDR1 MGHRA and CDR2 YSYEKL. Trimming cost V 0 bases and J 4 bases; bases outside gene matches: 9. The CDR3 contains 18 residues. Here the CDR3 DNA reads TGCGCCAGCAGCCAAGAAGAGCTAGCGGGAGACTTGTACAATGAGCAGTTCTTC. Its translation: CASSQEELAGDLYNEQFF.

This chain connects TRBV19 to TRBJ2-5; 13 bases fit TRBD2. The end of the DNA fits TRBJ2-7 better, so the J call may be wrong. The CDR3 runs to 15 residues. CDR1 and CDR2 from the germline V gene are LNHDA and SQIVND (reference sequence). CDR3 DNA sequence: TGTGCCAGTAGTTTCGGGACTAGCGGGACCTACGAGCAGTACTTC. This translates into CASSFGTSGTYEQYF.

CDR3 protein: CASSLVWDRSSGANVLTF. The CDR3 bases are TGTGCCAGCAGCTTAGTATGGGACAGAAGCTCTGGGGCCAACGTCCTGACTTTC. V gene TRBV7-9 combines with J gene TRBJ2-6; 7 positions match TRBD1. Germline loops: CDR1 SEHNR, CDR2 FQNEAQ (reference sequence). This CDR3 has 18 amino acids. Trimming cost V 1 base and J 0 bases; bases outside gene matches: 6.

This sequence joins TRBV27 and TRBJ2-1, with TRBD2 matching over 13 bases. CDR3 length equals 13 residues. V shed 6 bases and J 8 bases; nucleotides not matched to a gene: 1. Germline V gives CDR1 MNHEY, CDR2 SMNVEV (reference sequence). As DNA, the CDR3 is TGTGCCAGCAGACTAGCGGGAGGGTATGAGCAGTTCTTC. It translates to CASRLAGGYEQFF.

This sequence joins TRBV4-3 and TRBJ2-1, with D hard to call. The V end was cut by 1 base, the J end by 6 bases, with 19 bases between. This CDR3 is 17 amino acids long. Germline V gene data show CDR1 as LGHNA and CDR2 as YSLEER. In nucleotides, the CDR3 is TGCGCCAGCAGCCAAGTCAAGGTCCGGTTTGGAGTCAATGAGCAGTTCTTC. Its protein is CASSQVKVRFGVNEQFF.

The chain uses TRBV14 and TRBJ2-7; D might be TRBD1 (6 bases). Trimming took off 1 base at V and 4 bases at J, with 14 bases between the two ends. The CDR3 runs 15 residues. Germline loops: CDR1 SGHDN, CDR2 FVKESK. CDR3 residues: CASSQVPGGGYEQYF. The CDR3 nucleotides read TGTGCCAGCAGCCAAGTGCCTGGGGGCGGTTACGAGCAGTACTTC.

The chain combines TRBV7-6 with TRBJ2-3, with 11 bases aligning to TRBD2. This CDR3 region has 16 residues. Looked up from germline, CDR1 is SGHVS and CDR2 is FNYEAQ. J was trimmed by 4 bases and V by 2 bases; bases with no gene match: 5. CDR3 loop: CASSLILAGESDTQYF. The CDR3 DNA reads as TGTGCCAGCAGCTTAATACTAGCGGGAGAGTCAGATACGCAGTATTTT. Full variable domain (missing parts from reference TRBV7-6 and TRBJ2-3): GAGVSQSPRYKVTKRGQDVALRCDPISGHVSLYWYRQALGQGPEFLTYFNYEAQQDKSGLPNDRFSAERPEGSISTLTIQRTEQRDSAMYRCASSLILAGESDTQYFGPGTRLTVL.

The chain carries TRBV19 and TRBJ1-2; no definite D call. This CDR3 is 12 amino acids long. V was pared by 3 bases and J by 6 bases, with 8 bases between. CDR1 is LNHDA and CDR2 is SQIVND in the germline V gene (reference sequence). The CDR3 bases are TGTGCCAGTAGTATTCGAGGGAATGGCTACACCTTC. Translation: CASSIRGNGYTF.

The rearrangement uses TRBV6-5 and TRBJ2-7; D perhaps matches TRBD1 (6 bases). CDR1 is MNHEY, CDR2 SVGAGI, per germline. V lost 5 bases to trimming and J lost 4 bases, with 18 bases between them. The CDR3 has 15 residues. CDR3 nucleotide sequence: TGTGCCAGCAGTCGACAGGATCCTAAGTGGTACGAGCAGTACTTC. This gives the protein CASSRQDPKWYEQYF.

CDR3 loop: CASSLTWTGENEQYF. The CDR3 DNA sequence: TGTGCCAGCAGCTTGACCTGGACAGGGGAGAACGAGCAGTACTTC. The chain combines TRBV5-6 with TRBJ2-7; 9 nucleotides agree with TRBD1. The V and J ends lost 1 base and 5 bases, in that order; junction bases with no gene match: 7. This CDR3 comprises 15 residues. The V gene's germline CDR1 is SGHDT and CDR2 YYEEEE.

The rearrangement uses TRBV18 and TRBJ2-1; 11 positions match TRBD2. Germline V gene lookup returns CDR1 KGHSH and CDR2 LQKENI. The CDR3 is 16 amino acids. With 3 bases clipped from V and 4 bases from J, the junction kept 5 bases outside the gene matches. This CDR3 reads CASSPPGTSGYNEQFF. In DNA form, the CDR3 reads TGTGCCAGCTCACCCCCCGGGACTAGCGGTTACAATGAGCAGTTCTTC.

The chain uses TRBV30 and TRBJ2-2; the D gene is possibly TRBD1 (6 bases). Germline CDR1 and CDR2: GTSNPN and SVGIG (reference sequence). The CDR3 extends over 15 amino acids. Trimming shortened V by 1 base and J by 1 base, and 10 bases separated the two germline ends. The CDR3 bases are TGTGCCTGGAGTGCCTTGGGACAGAACACCGGGGAGCTGTTTTTT. Residues: CAWSALGQNTGELFF. Looking up the rest from reference TRBV30 and TRBJ2-2 gives the full variable domain: SQTIHQWPATLVQPVGSPLSLECTVEGTSNPNLYWYRQAAGRGLQLLFYSVGIGQISSEVPQNLSASRPQDRQFILSSKKLLLSDSGFYLCAWSALGQNTGELFFGEGSRLTVL.

The gene calls are TRBV7-2 and TRBJ2-5, with TRBD2 matching over 7 bases. The CDR3 loop spans 15 amino acids. Germline CDR1 SGHTA, CDR2 FQGNSA. The junction had 6 bases not matched to a gene; V was cut back by 1 base and J by 4 bases. The CDR3 region is CASSLVRGTIETQYF. The CDR3 coding sequence is TGTGCCAGCAGCTTAGTGCGAGGGACTATAGAGACCCAGTACTTC.

This clone appeared a single time. The CDR3 DNA is TGTGCCAGCTCACGGGACAGGGGGGGGACTGAAGCTTTCTTT. It is translated as CASSRDRGGTEAFF. The chain couples TRBV18 to TRBJ1-1; 11 bases map to TRBD1. This CDR3 spans 14 amino acids. V dropped 4 bases and J dropped 5; count of bases not matched to a gene: 3. Germline V gene lookup returns CDR1 KGHSH and CDR2 LQKENI. The full variable domain, rest sourced from reference TRBV18 and TRBJ1-1, is NAGVMQNPRHLVRRRGQEARLRCSPMKGHSHVYWYRQLPEEGLKFMVYLQKENIIDESGMPKERFSAEFPKEGPSILRIQQVVRGDSAAYFCASSRDRGGTEAFFGQGTRLTVV.

In this sample, this clone turned up a few times. The chain couples TRBV19 to TRBJ2-7; D is perhaps TRBD2 (6 bases). The CDR3 is 14 amino acids. Germline V gives CDR1 LNHDA, CDR2 SQIVND (reference sequence). The ends were cut back, 3 bases at V and 0 bases at J, with 9 bases in the middle. CDR3 nucleotide sequence: TGTGCCAGTAGTATCCCGGGACTCTCCTACGAGCAGTACTTC. As protein: CASSIPGLSYEQYF.

This clone has at least ten counts. CDR3 nucleotides: TGTGCCAGCACCCCCCTAAACACCGGGGAGCTGTTTTTT. It codes for CASTPLNTGELFF. This chain links TRBV11-1 with TRBJ2-2; D is unclear. The CDR3 runs to 13 residues. The germline V and J ends were trimmed by 7 bases and 2 bases, with 8 bases remaining between them. Germline V gives CDR1 SGHAT, CDR2 FQDESV (reference sequence). The full variable domain, with the rest looked up from reference TRBV11-1 and TRBJ2-2, is EAEVAQSPRYKITEKSQAVAFWCDPISGHATLYWYRQILGQGPELLVQFQDESVVDDSQLPKDRFSAERLKGVDSTLKIQPAELGDSAMYLCASTPLNTGELFFGEGSRLTVL.

About this clone: This same CDR3 is encoded by further DNA sequences in the sample. This rearrangement joins TRBV5-6 to TRBJ2-3, with D tentatively TRBD2 (5 bases). There are 14 residues in the CDR3. The germline V and J ends were trimmed by 1 base and 3 bases, with 9 bases remaining between them. Per germline, CDR1 SGHDT and CDR2 YYEEEE. This CDR3 is CASSLPGSTDTQYF. Written as DNA, the CDR3 is TGTGCCAGCAGCTTGCCGGGATCAACAGATACGCAGTATTTT. Filled out from reference TRBV5-6 and TRBJ2-3, the complete variable domain reads DAGVTQSPTHLIKTRGQQVTLRCSPKSGHDTVSWYQQALGQGPQFIFQYYEEEERQRGNFPDRFSGHQFPNYSSELNVNALLLGDSALYLCASSLPGSTDTQYFGPGTRLTVL.

The genes are TRBV19 and TRBJ2-7; 10 bases map to TRBD2. This CDR3 is 14 amino acids long. From germline, CDR1 is LNHDA and CDR2 SQIVND (reference sequence). After removal of 3 bases from V and 4 bases from J, the junction contained 3 bases not matched to a gene. CDR3 bases: TGTGCCAGTAGTATTCTAGCGGGGGTTTACGAGCAGTACTTC. Translated, it gives CASSILAGVYEQYF.